The clone carrying this TCR beta chain was found many times. The record originates from a study of early T cells in non-severe SARS-CoV-2 infection. Using its own MiXCR run on the 5' RACE reads, TCRdb lists one record per CDR3 protein. The sample carries 25,000 to 30,000 distinct CDR3 sequences, roughly 4.5% recorded once. The germline CDR1 and CDR2 sequences are SQVTM and ANQGSEA. V was cut by 3 bases and J by 7 bases, with 24 bases left in between. The CDR3 totals 17 residues. The sequence was collected from an adult who was a healthcare worker with PCR-confirmed SARS-CoV-2 infection or an uninfected control (not recorded which). The sample consisted of whole blood. This chain joins TRBV29-1 and TRBJ2-2; D tentatively fits TRBD1 or TRBD2 (5 bases each). The CDR3 sequence is CSVERGAFEHESGELFF. CDR3 coding DNA: TGCAGCGTTGAGCGAGGGGCGTTTGAACACGAAAGCGGGGAGCTGTTTTTT.